This T cell receptor beta chain derives from a study of shared clonotypes between healthy human individuals. The J segment lost 3 bases and the V segment lost 4 bases, leaving 2 bases of the junction unmatched. Germline loops: CDR1 SGHAT, CDR2 FQNNGV. This CDR3 is built from 13 residues. Sequencing was performed with immunoSEQ multiplex PCR; in TCRdb, only in-frame clones are kept and a portion is missing. The data contain 780,000 or so clones, roughly 72% of them singletons. This sequence was found in a woman aged 25 to 39 in good health. The rearrangement uses TRBV11-2 and TRBJ1-2, with 7 bases lining up with TRBD1. The sequenced sample consisted of memory CD4+ T cells sorted from blood. Subset of the sample: CD45RA-negative fraction. CDR3 DNA sequence: TGTGCCAGCAGCTCGGGACAGTACTATGGCTACACCTTC. Translation gives CASSSGQYYGYTF.